This T cell receptor beta chain was observed in a study of long-term antiretroviral therapy in people with HIV. Study at large: In the earliest collections, sampling predates the 2015 immediate-ART recommendation by about a decade.

With respect to this clone: Its antigen is still unknown.

Findings of the study overall: Pre-ART expanded TRB clones stayed dominant throughout, though often decreasing after ART. Diversity remained lower than transplant donor controls, even though it increased after ART. HIV repertoires showed narrower CDR3 length ranges than controls.

Samples were assayed with immunoSEQ v3.0 at survey level. Measured with immunoSEQ multiplex PCR; TCRdb has only the in-frame clones, and not every one. The sample carries about 33,000 clones, roughly 80% recorded once. Germline CDR1 and CDR2: SGHTA and FQGNSA. The V gene lost 3 bases and the J gene lost 0 bases, with 9 bases spanning the gap. The CDR3 sequence is 15 residues long. This specimen was unsorted PBMCs, taken 2 years after starting antiretroviral therapy. The source is a woman between 50 and 59 years old with HIV. The V and J genes are TRBV7-2 and TRBJ1-5; D is undetermined. The CDR3 spells CASSLGRLSNQPQHF. CDR3 nucleotides: TGTGCCAGCAGCTTGGGCCGCCTTAGCAATCAGCCCCAGCATTTT.